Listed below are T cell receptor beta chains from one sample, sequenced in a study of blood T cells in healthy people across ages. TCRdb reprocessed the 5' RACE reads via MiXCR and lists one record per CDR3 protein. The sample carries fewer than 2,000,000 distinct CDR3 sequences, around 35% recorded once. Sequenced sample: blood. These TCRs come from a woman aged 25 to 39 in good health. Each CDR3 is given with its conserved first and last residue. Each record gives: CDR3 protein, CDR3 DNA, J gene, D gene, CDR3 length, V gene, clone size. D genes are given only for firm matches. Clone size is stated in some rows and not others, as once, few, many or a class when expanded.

CDR3aa: CSAPKDPYNEQYF
CDR3nt: TGCAGCGCTCCTAAGGACCCGTACAATGAGCAGTACTTC
j_gene: TRBJ2-7
d_gene: -
len: 13
v_gene: TRBV29-1
abundance: -

CDR3aa: CASSPGSRGNSPLHF
CDR3nt: TGTGCCAGCAGCCCAGGGTCTAGGGGTAATTCACCCCTCCACTTT
j_gene: TRBJ1-6
d_gene: -
len: 15
v_gene: TRBV7-6
abundance: -

CDR3aa: CASSWEGGEQFF
CDR3nt: TGTGCCAGCAGCTGGGAGGGGGGGGAGCAGTTCTTC
j_gene: TRBJ2-1
d_gene: -
len: 12
v_gene: TRBV5-4
abundance: -

CDR3aa: CASSWGQFNSPLHF
CDR3nt: TGTGCCAGCAGTTGGGGACAGTTCAATTCACCCCTCCACTTT
j_gene: TRBJ1-6
d_gene: TRBD1
len: 14
v_gene: TRBV12-3/TRBV12-4
abundance: -

CDR3aa: CASSFFQGGTDTQYF
CDR3nt: TGTGCCAGCAGCTTTTTCCAGGGAGGCACAGATACGCAGTATTTT
j_gene: TRBJ2-3
d_gene: -
len: 15
v_gene: TRBV11-2
abundance: -

CDR3aa: CASSLVGFDEQFF
CDR3nt: TGTGCCAGCAGCTTAGTTGGTTTTGATGAGCAGTTCTTC
j_gene: TRBJ2-1
d_gene: -
len: 13
v_gene: TRBV7-9
abundance: -

CDR3aa: CSAAGTSGFSYNEQFF
CDR3nt: TGCAGTGCCGCCGGGACTAGCGGCTTTTCCTACAATGAGCAGTTCTTC
j_gene: TRBJ2-1
d_gene: TRBD2
len: 16
v_gene: TRBV20-1
abundance: -

CDR3aa: CASTPRTVRRNAEAFF
CDR3nt: TGTGCCAGCACCCCCAGGACAGTTAGACGGAACGCTGAAGCTTTCTTT
j_gene: TRBJ1-1
d_gene: -
len: 16
v_gene: TRBV7-2
abundance: -

CDR3aa: CASSPYGYNEQFF
CDR3nt: TGTGCCAGCAGCCCCTATGGGTACAATGAGCAGTTCTTC
j_gene: TRBJ2-1
d_gene: -
len: 13
v_gene: TRBV5-8
abundance: -

CDR3aa: CAIRRGPDTDTQYF
CDR3nt: TGTGCCATCAGGCGGGGCCCCGACACAGATACGCAGTATTTT
j_gene: TRBJ2-3
d_gene: -
len: 14
v_gene: TRBV10-3
abundance: -

CDR3aa: CASSLALTARDEQYF
CDR3nt: TGTGCCAGCAGCTTAGCGCTCACCGCCCGGGATGAGCAGTACTTC
j_gene: TRBJ2-7
d_gene: -
len: 15
v_gene: TRBV7-9
abundance: few

CDR3aa: CAWSATGVEQYF
CDR3nt: TGTGCCTGGAGTGCGACAGGGGTCGAGCAGTACTTC
j_gene: TRBJ2-7
d_gene: TRBD1
len: 12
v_gene: TRBV30
abundance: -

CDR3aa: CASSHEGGLRETQYF
CDR3nt: TGTGCCAGCAGCCATGAGGGGGGGTTGCGAGAGACCCAGTACTTC
j_gene: TRBJ2-5
d_gene: -
len: 15
v_gene: TRBV3-1
abundance: -

CDR3aa: CASSLGIAGGLSDTQYF
CDR3nt: TGTGCCAGCAGCTTAGGGATAGCGGGGGGGCTGTCTGATACGCAGTATTTT
j_gene: TRBJ2-3
d_gene: TRBD2
len: 17
v_gene: TRBV7-2
abundance: few

CDR3aa: CASSLGIGLAGELNEQFF
CDR3nt: TGTGCCAGCAGCTTAGGAATCGGGCTAGCGGGAGAGTTAAATGAGCAGTTCTTC
j_gene: TRBJ2-1
d_gene: TRBD2
len: 18
v_gene: TRBV7-9
abundance: -

CDR3aa: CASSPDSLNYGYTF
CDR3nt: TGTGCCAGCAGCCCGGACAGCCTTAACTATGGCTACACCTTC
j_gene: TRBJ1-2
d_gene: -
len: 14
v_gene: TRBV28
abundance: -

CDR3aa: CASSSTQGFDYGYTF
CDR3nt: TGTGCCAGCAGCTCGACACAGGGTTTCGACTATGGCTACACCTTC
j_gene: TRBJ1-2
d_gene: -
len: 15
v_gene: TRBV7-2
abundance: -

CDR3aa: CASSYPGTGAGGYTF
CDR3nt: TGTGCCAGCAGTTACCCGGGGACGGGGGCGGGTGGCTACACCTTC
j_gene: TRBJ1-2
d_gene: -
len: 15
v_gene: TRBV6-6
abundance: few

CDR3aa: CATSRGLSSNEQFF
CDR3nt: TGTGCCACCAGCAGAGGACTCTCCAGCAATGAGCAGTTCTTC
j_gene: TRBJ2-1
d_gene: -
len: 14
v_gene: TRBV15
abundance: few

CDR3aa: CASSYSGGRSYEQYF
CDR3nt: TGTGCCAGCAGTTATTCAGGGGGCAGGTCCTACGAGCAGTACTTC
j_gene: TRBJ2-7
d_gene: TRBD1
len: 15
v_gene: TRBV6-6
abundance: many

CDR3aa: CASSWRRGLRTEAFF
CDR3nt: TGTGCCAGCAGCTGGCGCAGGGGGCTAAGGACTGAAGCTTTCTTT
j_gene: TRBJ1-1
d_gene: TRBD1
len: 15
v_gene: TRBV5-6
abundance: -

CDR3aa: CSAKYKTYEQYF
CDR3nt: TGCAGTGCTAAGTACAAGACCTACGAGCAGTACTTC
j_gene: TRBJ2-7
d_gene: -
len: 12
v_gene: TRBV20-1
abundance: many

CDR3aa: CASSQAGSPVDQYF
CDR3nt: TGTGCCAGCAGCCAAGCAGGGAGCCCGGTAGACCAGTACTTC
j_gene: TRBJ2-5
d_gene: -
len: 14
v_gene: TRBV3-1
abundance: few

CDR3aa: CSAGDPWAAAQYF
CDR3nt: TGCAGTGCGGGGGACCCTTGGGCAGCTGCGCAGTATTTT
j_gene: TRBJ2-3
d_gene: -
len: 13
v_gene: TRBV20-1
abundance: -

CDR3aa: CASSQDRFNEQFF
CDR3nt: TGTGCCAGCAGCCAAGACAGGTTCAATGAGCAGTTCTTC
j_gene: TRBJ2-1
d_gene: -
len: 13
v_gene: TRBV3-1
abundance: many

CDR3aa: CASSQDAVSVGYTF
CDR3nt: TGTGCCAGCAGCCAAGATGCGGTCTCGGTTGGCTACACCTTC
j_gene: TRBJ1-2
d_gene: -
len: 14
v_gene: TRBV3-1
abundance: -

CDR3aa: CASSPSEGLPLYEQYF
CDR3nt: TGTGCCAGCAGCCCGAGTGAAGGTCTACCTCTCTACGAGCAGTACTTC
j_gene: TRBJ2-7
d_gene: -
len: 16
v_gene: TRBV7-2
abundance: -

CDR3aa: CASSPPGGAGRGSTDTQYF
CDR3nt: TGTGCCAGCAGCCCACCGGGCGGGGCCGGGAGGGGTAGCACAGATACGCAGTATTTT
j_gene: TRBJ2-3
d_gene: TRBD2
len: 19
v_gene: TRBV7-9
abundance: -

CDR3aa: CSASPTGRNEQFF
CDR3nt: TGCAGTGCTAGCCCAACAGGGAGGAATGAGCAGTTCTTC
j_gene: TRBJ2-1
d_gene: -
len: 13
v_gene: TRBV20-1
abundance: -

CDR3aa: CASSFDMGALGANVLTF
CDR3nt: TGTGCCAGCAGTTTCGACATGGGGGCTCTTGGGGCCAACGTCCTGACTTTC
j_gene: TRBJ2-6
d_gene: -
len: 17
v_gene: TRBV27
abundance: few